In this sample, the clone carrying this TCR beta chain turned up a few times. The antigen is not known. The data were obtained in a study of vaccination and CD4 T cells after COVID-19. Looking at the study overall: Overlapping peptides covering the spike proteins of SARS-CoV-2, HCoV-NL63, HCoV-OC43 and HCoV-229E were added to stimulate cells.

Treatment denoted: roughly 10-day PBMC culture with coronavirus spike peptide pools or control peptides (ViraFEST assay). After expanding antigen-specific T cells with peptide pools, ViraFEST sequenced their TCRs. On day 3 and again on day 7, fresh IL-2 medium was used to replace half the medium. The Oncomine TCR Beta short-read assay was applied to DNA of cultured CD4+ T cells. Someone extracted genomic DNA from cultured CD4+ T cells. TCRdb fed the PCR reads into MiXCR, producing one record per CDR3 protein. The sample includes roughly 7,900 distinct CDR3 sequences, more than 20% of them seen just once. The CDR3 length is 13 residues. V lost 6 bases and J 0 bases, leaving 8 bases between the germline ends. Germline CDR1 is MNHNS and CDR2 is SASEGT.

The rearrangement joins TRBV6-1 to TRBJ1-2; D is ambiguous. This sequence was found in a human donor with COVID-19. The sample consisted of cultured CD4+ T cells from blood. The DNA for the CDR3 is TGTGCCAGCAGAGGTGCTACTAACTATGGCTACACCTTC. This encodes CASRGATNYGYTF.